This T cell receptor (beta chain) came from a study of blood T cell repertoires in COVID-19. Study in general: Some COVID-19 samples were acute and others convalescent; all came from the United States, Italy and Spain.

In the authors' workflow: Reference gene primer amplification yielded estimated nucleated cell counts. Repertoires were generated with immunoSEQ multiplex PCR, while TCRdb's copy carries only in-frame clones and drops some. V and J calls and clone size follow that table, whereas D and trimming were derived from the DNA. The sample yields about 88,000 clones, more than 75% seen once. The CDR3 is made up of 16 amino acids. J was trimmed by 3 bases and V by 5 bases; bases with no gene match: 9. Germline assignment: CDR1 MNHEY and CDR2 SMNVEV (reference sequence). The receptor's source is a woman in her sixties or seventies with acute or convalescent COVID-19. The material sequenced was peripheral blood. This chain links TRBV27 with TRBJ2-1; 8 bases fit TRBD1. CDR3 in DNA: TGTGCCAGCAGTCGAACAACAGGGGGAAACTACAATGAGCAGTTCTTC. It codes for CASSRTTGGNYNEQFF.